Sequencing of this TCR beta chain was carried out in a study of spatial heterogeneity in lung cancer. Across the whole study: Matched bulk RNA-seq provided a T cell module score, and TCR transcript counts in tumor regions correlated strongly with it.

TCRdb fed the 5' RACE reads into MiXCR, producing one record per CDR3 protein. The data show approximately 25,000 distinct CDR3 sequences, around 8.8% seen once. Time point of the sample: sample taken at primary tumor resection. A note on this clonotype: Its antigen is as yet unknown.

The CDR3 consists of 16 residues. V trimming: 4 bases; J trimming: 4 bases; junction bases outside the gene matches: 9. General study findings and limits: Expanded alpha and beta TCR counts within tumors tracked tumor mutation counts.

Source: lung tumor tissue, taken at surgery. The chain joins TRBV7-1 to TRBJ2-7; 11 bases match TRBD2. TRBV7-1 is an ORF for which the function is uncertain. The sequence derives from a male donor with early-stage non-small cell lung cancer. In DNA, the CDR3 is TGTGCCAGCAGCTATGCTGCTAGCGGGGGGAGGTACGAGCAGTACTTC. Amino acids: CASSYAASGGRYEQYF.